This note documents a single T cell receptor beta chain sequence. This clonotype was picked up many times. Its cognate antigen has yet to be identified. No quality values exist for individual bases; no much larger clone is one base distant. TCR beta VDJ combination and CDR3 sequence profiling used genomic DNA as the template. An Illumina HiSeq 2000 was used for TCR repertoire sequencing. As for the authors' bioinformatics: TRBV/TRBJ rearrangement plots, CDR3 size and DJ length profiles, and Simpson's diversity index were used to assess repertoires. The most abundant DNA sequence in the deep sequencing data was taken as the immunodominant clone. CDR3 amino acid sequences were screened for sharing across subjects and compared with published repertoires and the VDJdb database. In-frame beta chains were kept once TCRdb had trimmed the public reads at Q25 with fastp and called clones with MiXCR. Each CDR3 protein gets just one entry, which takes the most common genes and DNA from the rows behind it. For this entry, the V and J calls and clone size follow TCRdb and not the study's own pipeline. In this sample the table shows 450,000 to 550,000 distinct CDR3 sequences, over 25% of which occur a single time. The ten top clones hold around 0.82% of the sample.

These data originate in a study of CD8+CD57+ T cells in acquired aplastic anemia (dated by TCRdb to 2017 to 2018). Background on the whole study: On average, sorted CD4+ and CD8+ cells yielded roughly 3.4 ug of extracted DNA, with a range of roughly 0.18 to 30 ug. CD8+CD57+ expansion was defined as a frequency above the mean frequency observed in healthy subjects. The study at large found these results: Around 28 CD8+ CDR3 sequences were found to be shared between patients and controls, but these sequences appeared to be highly expressed in patients and within the immunodominant clones of the patients. Between patients and healthy controls, no significant difference in CD8+ Simpson's diversity was found (P=0.060).

CDR1 and CDR2 were assigned from the germline V gene as KGHDR and SFDVKD. Deletion took 6 bases off V and 10 bases off J, with a span of 20 bases between the germline ends. The CDR3 holds 14 amino acids from the cysteine to the phenylalanine. This entry keeps only the CDR3 DNA: 42 bases, framed from base 1. Patients chosen for sequencing had shown expansion of CD8+CD57+ cells by flow cytometry. Every patient had severe acquired aplastic anemia, diagnosed using the International Study of Aplastic Anemia and Agranulocytosis and Camitta criteria. No patient had received any therapy when blood was sampled. In the study, sorted CD4+ and CD8+ blood T cells from patients with severe aplastic anemia and from healthy subjects underwent deep sequencing of TCR repertoires. In the USA, patient enrollment took place under clinicaltrials.gov protocols 00001620, 01623167, 00001397, 00071045, 00081523 and 00961064. Ficoll-Paque density gradient centrifugation was used to isolate peripheral blood mononuclear cells. Before DNA was extracted, CD4+ and CD8+ T cells were sorted using either FACS or magnetic beads.

The TCR sequence derives from a human donor with aplastic anemia. Sequenced material: sorted CD4+, CD8+, or CD8+CD57+ T cells (not recorded which) from PBMCs. The chain joins TRBV24-1 to TRBJ1-1, with the identity of the D gene unclear. The CDR3 in this case is CATSSKVRDLGAFF. The base sequence is TGTGCCACCAGTAGCAAGGTAAGGGATCTAGGAGCTTTCTTT.